Listed here are 2 T cell receptor beta chains from one sample, sequenced in a study of spatial heterogeneity in lung cancer. TCRdb analysed the 5' RACE reads with MiXCR anew, one entry per CDR3 protein. The table lists about 87,000 distinct CDR3 sequences, roughly a fifth of them singletons. Noted time point: blood at routine non-recurrence follow-up after resection. This specimen consisted of PBMCs, obtained at follow-up. The receptors originated from a male donor with early-stage non-small cell lung cancer.

This chain links TRBV24-1 with TRBJ2-1; TRBD2 agrees at 10 bases. V was pared by 2 bases and J by 9 bases, with 6 bases of the junction left unmatched. Germline-derived CDR1 and CDR2 are KGHDR and SFDVKD. The CDR3 covers 15 residues. The CDR3 coding sequence is TGTGCCACCAGTGATTCCAGCGGGGGGGCCGCTGAGCAGTTCTTC. Amino acids: CATSDSSGGAAEQFF.

This chain joins TRBV6-6 and TRBJ1-5, with 7 bases identical to TRBD1. Germline values: CDR1 MNHNY, CDR2 SVGAGI (reference sequence). The CDR3 runs 16 residues. The J segment lost 3 bases and the V segment lost 4 bases, leaving 9 bases of the junction unmatched. DNA for the CDR3: TGTGCCAGCAGTTCACAGGGGAGGGGACTCAATCAGCCCCAGCATTTT. Translating it yields CASSSQGRGLNQPQHF.